The entry below gives a single T cell receptor (beta chain) sequence along with its context. The antigen remains undetermined. This sample was taken from a study of OX40 agonist ivuxolimab in advanced cancers. Study at large: Given to patients was ivuxolimab, an agonistic anti-OX40 (CD134) antibody. Three partial responders included one hepatocellular carcinoma patient and two cutaneous melanoma patients. Study outcomes and limitations: Partial responders dosed at 0.1-3.0 mg/kg displayed clonal expansion ranking among the lowest. The expanded peripheral T cells' antigen specificity was not determined.

Profiled with immunoSEQ multiplex PCR; TCRdb holds only in-frame clones, not every one. The table has about 120,000 clones, 85% to 90% seen once. Germline CDR1 MDHEN, CDR2 SYDVKM. The CDR3 has 16 amino acids. V lost 1 base and J 3 bases, leaving 12 bases between the germline ends. Source: CD4+ or CD8+ T cells sorted from blood, taken in a trial of the OX40 agonist ivuxolimab. The rearrangement uses TRBV28 and TRBJ1-4; perhaps TRBD1 as D (5 bases). This TCR was recovered from an adult with an advanced solid tumor such as melanoma, head and neck, liver or kidney cancer. Here the CDR3 DNA reads TGTGCCAGCAGTTTATACAACGCAGGGTCTAATGAAAAACTGTTTTTT. Protein: CASSLYNAGSNEKLFF. Looking up the rest from reference TRBV28 and TRBJ1-4 gives the full variable domain: DVKVTQSSRYLVKRTGEKVFLECVQDMDHENMFWYRQDPGLGLRLIYFSYDVKMKEKGDIPEGYSVSREKKERFSLILESASTNQTSMYLCASSLYNAGSNEKLFFGSGTQLSVL.